This is a list of T cell receptor beta chains from one sample in a study of CD8 T cells in Susac syndrome. TCRdb fed the immunoSEQ multiplex PCR reads into MiXCR, producing one record per CDR3 protein. The sample lists a few hundred thousand distinct CDR3 sequences, 94% occurring once. Source material: CD4+ T cells from PBMCs. The receptors were sampled from a human donor with Susac syndrome. Both conserved end residues are part of each CDR3. A D gene is named only where the DNA matches it firmly. Size values are once, few and many counts, or a class for expanded clones, and some rows have none.

j_call,d_call,clone_size,v_call,cdr3_nt,cdr3_aa
TRBJ1-3,TRBD1,-,TRBV6-5,TGTGCCAGCAGACCTGACAGGGGAGGAAACACCATATATTTT,CASRPDRGGNTIYF
TRBJ1-2,TRBD1,-,TRBV28,TGTGCCAGCAGTTTCGATCGACAGGGGTTGTGGTACTATGGCTACACCTTC,CASSFDRQGLWYYGYTF
TRBJ1-2,-,-,TRBV9,TGTGCCAGCAGTCCTCAAGAGGACTATGGCTACACCTTC,CASSPQEDYGYTF
TRBJ2-1,-,-,TRBV20-1,TGCAGTGCTAGAGATCTTAGGGCGGGCTACAATGAGCAGTTCTTC,CSARDLRAGYNEQFF
TRBJ1-5,-,once,TRBV2,TGTGCCAGCAGTGGACAAAGCAATCAGCCCCAGCATTTT,CASSGQSNQPQHF
TRBJ2-6,-,-,TRBV19,TGTGCCAGTAGTATCGGGGGAGGCGCCAACGTCCTGACTTTC,CASSIGGGANVLTF
TRBJ1-6,TRBD1,-,TRBV18,TGTGCCAGCTCACCGGGACAGGTGGATTCACCCCTCCACTTT,CASSPGQVDSPLHF
TRBJ2-3,TRBD2,-,TRBV5-8,TGTGCCAGCAGCTTCCCATTAGCGGGGGGAACCACAGATACGCAGTATTTT,CASSFPLAGGTTDTQYF
TRBJ2-6,-,-,TRBV29-1,TGCAGCGTTGACAGCTCTGGGGCCAACGTCCTGACTTTC,CSVDSSGANVLTF
TRBJ2-3,-,-,TRBV6-5,TGTGCCAGCAGTGCAGCGACAGGTTATCCGCAGTATTTT,CASSAATGYPQYF
TRBJ2-1,TRBD2,-,TRBV3-1,TGTGCCAGCAGCCAAGATGCGAGCGGGGGGGCGGGGAATGAGCAGTTCTTC,CASSQDASGGAGNEQFF
TRBJ1-5,-,-,TRBV29-1,TGCAGCGTGGGTGGGGATAGCAATCAGCCCCAGCATTTT,CSVGGDSNQPQHF
TRBJ2-7,-,-,TRBV30,TGTGCCTGGAGTGTAGGCGGGGTCGGGAACGAGCAGTACTTC,CAWSVGGVGNEQYF
TRBJ2-1,TRBD2,-,TRBV2,TGTGCCAGCAACGGGGGGTACTCCTACAATGAGCAGTTCTTC,CASNGGYSYNEQFF
TRBJ2-3,TRBD2,-,TRBV20-1,TGCAGTGCTAGAGATAACCTAGCGGGTTCCACAGATACGCAGTATTTT,CSARDNLAGSTDTQYF
TRBJ1-2,-,-,TRBV2,TGTGCCAGCAGCTACAAGGCCAACTATGGCTACACCTTC,CASSYKANYGYTF
TRBJ2-2,TRBD1,-,TRBV5-1,TGCGCCAGCAGCCACGACAGGGGGCCGAACACCGGGGAGCTGTTTTTT,CASSHDRGPNTGELFF
TRBJ1-6,TRBD1,-,TRBV9,TGTGCCAGCAGCGTAGAGGGGACAGGGAATTCACCCCTCCACTTT,CASSVEGTGNSPLHF
TRBJ1-4,-,-,TRBV3-1,TGTGCCAGCAGCCTCGGGGGCACACAACTGTTTTTT,CASSLGGTQLFF
TRBJ2-3,TRBD2,-,TRBV30,TGTGCCTGGAGTGTAGTAGCGGGTAGAGATACGCAGTATTTT,CAWSVVAGRDTQYF
TRBJ2-3,-,-,TRBV4-3,TGCGCCAGCAGCCAGAAAGGTTCAGCAGATACGCAGTATTTT,CASSQKGSADTQYF
TRBJ1-2,-,-,TRBV6-1,TGTGCCAGCAGCCCTAGAACCAACAGAGTGCATAACTATGGCTACACCTTC,CASSPRTNRVHNYGYTF
TRBJ1-5,-,-,TRBV12-3/TRBV12-4,TGTGCCAGCAGTTTAGCGGCCGGGAATCAGCCCCAGCATTTT,CASSLAAGNQPQHF
TRBJ1-2,TRBD1,-,TRBV19,TGTGCCAGTAGTATAGATCGGGACAGTGGCTACACCTTC,CASSIDRDSGYTF
TRBJ2-7,-,-,TRBV6-2/TRBV6-3,TGTGCCAGCAGTAAACAGGGAGGTTCCTACGAGCAGTACTTC,CASSKQGGSYEQYF
TRBJ1-1,-,-,TRBV19,TGTGCCAGTAGTCTACAAATACCTGGGCGGGCTTTCTTT,CASSLQIPGRAFF
TRBJ1-5,-,-,TRBV2,TGTGCCGGTGGGCGGGGGAATCAGCCCCAGCATTTT,CAGGRGNQPQHF
TRBJ1-2,TRBD1,-,TRBV20-1,TGCAGTGCTAGACCTGGACAGGGGGTCTATGGCTACACCTTC,CSARPGQGVYGYTF
TRBJ2-1,-,once,TRBV20-1,TGCAGTGCTAGAGGGGGGTGGACCTCCTACAATGAGCAGTTCTTC,CSARGGWTSYNEQFF
TRBJ1-4,TRBD1,-,TRBV30,TGTGCCTGGAGTCGGACAGGGAGAAATGAAAAACTGTTTTTT,CAWSRTGRNEKLFF
TRBJ2-5,-,-,TRBV12-3/TRBV12-4,TGTGCCAGCAGCCGGGACCTGTGGGAGACCCAGTACTTC,CASSRDLWETQYF
TRBJ2-1,-,-,TRBV5-4,TGTGCCAGCAGCTTGGCGGCTGATGGGGAGCAGTTCTTC,CASSLAADGEQFF
TRBJ1-6,TRBD1,-,TRBV5-1,TGCGCCAGCAGCGGTACAGGGGATCGCGGTTCACCCCTCCACTTT,CASSGTGDRGSPLHF
TRBJ2-2,TRBD2,-,TRBV11-2,TGTGCCAGCAGCTTAGATCAGAGCGGGGGGGCCGGGGAGCTGTTTTTT,CASSLDQSGGAGELFF
TRBJ1-1,-,-,TRBV19,TGTGCCAGTAGTGCGGAATATCGGACAGACAACACTGAAGCTTTCTTT,CASSAEYRTDNTEAFF
TRBJ2-1,-,-,TRBV9,TGTGCCAGCAGCGTAGTAGGGGCCGAATACAATGAGCAGTTCTTC,CASSVVGAEYNEQFF
TRBJ1-1,-,-,TRBV20-1,TGCAGTGCTAGAGCCGCGGGACACCAGAACACTGAAGCTTTCTTT,CSARAAGHQNTEAFF
TRBJ2-4,-,-,TRBV7-2,TGTGCCAGCAGCTTAGCCACAGCCTTAATAGCCAAAAACATTCAGTACTTC,CASSLATALIAKNIQYF
TRBJ1-3,-,-,TRBV30,TGTGCCTACGCACGGGACGCTGGGTCTGGAAACACCATATATTTT,CAYARDAGSGNTIYF
TRBJ2-3,TRBD2,-,TRBV20-1,TGCAGTGCGACACTAGCGGGGGGTTGGGATACGCAGTATTTT,CSATLAGGWDTQYF
TRBJ1-2,-,-,TRBV15,TGTGCCACCAGCAGGGATGAGTATGGCTACACCTTC,CATSRDEYGYTF
TRBJ1-2,TRBD1,-,TRBV9,TGTGCCAGCAGCGTGACAGGGGCGGATGGCTACACCTTC,CASSVTGADGYTF
TRBJ1-2,TRBD1,once,TRBV6-5,TGTGCCAGCAGTTACTTGGCCAGGGGGGACGGCTACACCTTC,CASSYLARGDGYTF
TRBJ1-1,-,-,TRBV12-3/TRBV12-4,TGTGCCAGCACTCGGACGGCCTCTAAGGCTGAAGCTTTCTTT,CASTRTASKAEAFF
TRBJ2-3,TRBD1,-,TRBV28,TGTGCCAGCAGTCCAACAGGGGGTCCCACAGATACGCAGTATTTT,CASSPTGGPTDTQYF